This T cell receptor beta chain was sequenced for a study of T cells after yellow fever vaccination. Whole-study results and caveats: Overlap between CD4 and CD8 compartments was detected for a small share of clonotypes. Repertoires sorted by FACS could include abundant clonotypes that are contaminants from the bulk population. When the response was secondary, it was weaker but reached its peak faster, day 5 versus 15.

Regarding this clonotype: As yet, its antigen is unknown.

The V gene's germline CDR1 is LGHNA and CDR2 YNFKEQ. V trimming: 2 bases; J trimming: 5 bases; junction bases outside the gene matches: 6. The CDR3 is 15 amino acids. Making TCR cDNA involved 5'RACE template switching, which added UMIs and a universal primer site. TCRdb re-analysed the 5' RACE reads in MiXCR, keeping a single row per CDR3 protein. This table holds hundreds of thousands of distinct CDR3 sequences, around 4% found once. The source material was PBMCs, sampled on the day of the yellow fever booster vaccination. V gene TRBV4-2 combines with J gene TRBJ2-1; 7 bases match TRBD2. The TCR sequence derives from a man in his late teens or twenties who received the YFV17D yellow fever vaccine. This CDR3 reads CASSQSSGPNNEQFF. In DNA, the CDR3 is TGTGCCAGCAGCCAATCTAGCGGCCCCAACAATGAGCAGTTCTTC.